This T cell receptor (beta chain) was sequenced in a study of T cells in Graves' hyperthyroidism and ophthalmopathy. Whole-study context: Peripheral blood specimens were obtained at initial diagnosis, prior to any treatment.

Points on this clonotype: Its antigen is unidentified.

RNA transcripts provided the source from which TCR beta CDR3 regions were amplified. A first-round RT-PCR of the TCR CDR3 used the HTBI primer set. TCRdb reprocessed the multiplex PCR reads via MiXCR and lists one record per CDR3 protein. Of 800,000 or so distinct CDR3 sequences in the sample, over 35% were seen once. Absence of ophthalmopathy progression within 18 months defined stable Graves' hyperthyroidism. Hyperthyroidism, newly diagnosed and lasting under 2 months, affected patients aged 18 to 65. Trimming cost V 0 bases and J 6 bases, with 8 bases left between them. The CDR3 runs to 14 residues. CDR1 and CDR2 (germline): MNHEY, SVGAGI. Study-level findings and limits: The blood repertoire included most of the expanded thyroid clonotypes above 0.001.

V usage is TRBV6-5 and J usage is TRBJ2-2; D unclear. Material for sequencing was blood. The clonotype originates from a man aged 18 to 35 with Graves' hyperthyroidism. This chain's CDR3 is CASSYSITAGELFF. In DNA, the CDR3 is TGTGCCAGCAGTTACTCGATAACAGCCGGGGAGCTGTTTTTT.